This T cell receptor beta chain was obtained from a study of Ad26.COV2.S vaccination and SARS-CoV-2 variants. Findings of the study overall: Greater spike-specific TCR breadth was seen in vaccine recipients than in placebo recipients.

The CDR3 runs to 15 residues. The V end was cut by 5 bases, the J end by 3 bases, with 15 bases between. Looked up from germline, CDR1 is LGHNT and CDR2 is FRNRAP. Profiling relied on immunoSEQ multiplex PCR, and the TCRdb table lists in-frame clones only, not all of them. Here the sample spans around 300,000 clones, approximately 87% being singletons. The treatment: 15 to 20 received Ad26.COV2.S at low or high dose, single or two shots; 5 received placebo; per-sample allocation not given. Material that was analyzed had been drawn on day 63 after the first vaccine or placebo injection. Comment on this clone: Its specificity is unknown.

This TCR was sampled from a person between 18 and 65 years old who received the Ad26.COV2.S COVID-19 vaccine or a placebo. Sequences were derived from peripheral blood, sampled in a trial of Ad26.COV2.S vaccine versus placebo. This rearrangement joins TRBV12-5 to TRBJ2-3, with D maybe TRBD2 (7 bases). The CDR3 DNA sequence: TGTGCTAGTGGTGCGGGGGCCTCTTTTACAGATACGCAGTATTTT. Its translation is CASGAGASFTDTQYF.